These 3 T cell receptor beta chains came from one sample sequenced in a study of blood T cell repertoires in COVID-19 (TCRdb year 2020). Library generation was performed with the immunoSEQ multiplex PCR assay. TCRdb retrieved this table from immuneACCESS and kept in-frame rearrangements only. Not all clones are present; in checked studies, unresolved V genes account for under half, and no reason is known for the remainder. The table for this sample lists over 150,000 clones; less than 90% of them were counted only once. The ten largest clones capture around 7.3% of the sample. The sequenced sample was peripheral blood. Every receptor here comes from a woman aged 70 to 79 with COVID-19, enrolled during active disease.

Notes on this clone: The same CDR3 is also encoded by other DNA sequences in this sample. The CDR3 is CASSPGDNEQFF. CDR3 bases: TGTGCCAGCAGCCCAGGTGACAATGAGCAGTTCTTC. The genes are TRBV7-9 and TRBJ2-1; D call uncertain. This CDR3 contains 12 residues. The germline gives CDR1 SEHNR, CDR2 FQNEAQ (reference sequence). The V and J ends lost 5 bases and 5 bases respectively, with 7 bases between them.

Only a few counts were recorded for this clone. The chain has TRBV6-6 and TRBJ1-3; 7 bases are shared with TRBD1. The V and J ends lost 6 bases and 3 bases, in that order; junction bases with no gene match: 5. This CDR3 has 14 amino acids. The germline V gene encodes CDR1 MNHNY and CDR2 SVGAGI (reference sequence). The CDR3 spells CASRFTGDGNTIYF. In nucleotides, the CDR3 is TGTGCCAGCAGATTTACAGGGGATGGAAACACCATATATTTT.

The chain recombines TRBV6-2 or TRBV6-3 with TRBJ1-5; D possibly corresponds to TRBD1 (6 bases). Germline V CDR1 and CDR2: MNHEY, SVGEGT. V was pared by 3 bases and J by 0 bases, with 12 bases between. The CDR3 is 16 amino acids. The CDR3 spells CASSYGQLNSNQPQHF. The CDR3 DNA is TGTGCCAGCAGTTATGGACAGCTCAATAGCAATCAGCCCCAGCATTTT.